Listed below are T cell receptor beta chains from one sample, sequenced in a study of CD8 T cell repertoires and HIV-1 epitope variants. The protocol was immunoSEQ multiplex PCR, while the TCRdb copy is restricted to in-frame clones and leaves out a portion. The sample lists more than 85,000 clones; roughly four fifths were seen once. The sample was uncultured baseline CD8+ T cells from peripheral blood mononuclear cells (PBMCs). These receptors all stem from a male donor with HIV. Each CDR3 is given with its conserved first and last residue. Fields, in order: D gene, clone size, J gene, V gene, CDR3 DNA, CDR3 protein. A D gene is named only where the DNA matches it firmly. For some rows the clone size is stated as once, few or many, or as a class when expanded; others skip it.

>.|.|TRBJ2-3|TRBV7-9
TGTGCCAGCAGCTTTGAAGGGCGGGGCACAGATACGCAGTATTTT
CASSFEGRGTDTQYF
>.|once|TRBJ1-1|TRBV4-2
TGTGCCAGCAGCCAAGAGTACAGTCTGAACACTGAAGCTTTCTTT
CASSQEYSLNTEAFF
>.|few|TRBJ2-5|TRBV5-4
TGTGCCAGCAGCTTGGCCGGGGCAGGGAGAGAGACCCAGTACTTC
CASSLAGAGRETQYF
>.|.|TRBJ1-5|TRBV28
TGTGCCAGCAGTTTTCCAGAGGATTATCAGCCCCAGCATTTT
CASSFPEDYQPQHF
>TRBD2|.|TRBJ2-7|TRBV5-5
TGTGCCAGCAGCTTGGTGGGGACTAGCGGGAGTTACGAGCAGTACTTC
CASSLVGTSGSYEQYF
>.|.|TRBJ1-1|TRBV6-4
TGTGCCAGCAGTGTCGAGGCCTTTAACACTGAAGCTTTCTTT
CASSVEAFNTEAFF
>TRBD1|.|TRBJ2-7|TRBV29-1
TGCAGCGTAAAGGGTCTCAGGGGGCATGACTACGAGCAGTACTTC
CSVKGLRGHDYEQYF
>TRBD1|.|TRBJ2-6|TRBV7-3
TGTGCCAGCAGCTTAATGGGGTTTACAGGGGCTGGGGCCAACGTCCTGACTTTC
CASSLMGFTGAGANVLTF
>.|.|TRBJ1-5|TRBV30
TGTGCCTGGAGTGTAAATGGGGGACAGCCCCAGCATTTT
CAWSVNGGQPQHF
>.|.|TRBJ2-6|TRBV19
TGTGCCAGTACTCCCTCTGGGGCCAACGTCCTGACTTTC
CASTPSGANVLTF
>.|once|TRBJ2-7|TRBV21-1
TGTGCCAGCAGCAAGAATTTACTAGCCGTCGAGCAGTACTTC
CASSKNLLAVEQYF
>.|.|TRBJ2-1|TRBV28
TGTGCCAGCAGTTTACCTAGCCCCTCCTACAATGAGCAGTTCTTC
CASSLPSPSYNEQFF
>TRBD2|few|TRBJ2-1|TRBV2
TGTGCCAGCAGCCTCCAGCGGGGGGGCTACAATGAGCAGTTCTTC
CASSLQRGGYNEQFF
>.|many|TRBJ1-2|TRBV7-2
TGTGCCAGCAGCTTCCGTACAGATCCTGGCTACACCTTC
CASSFRTDPGYTF
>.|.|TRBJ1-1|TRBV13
TGTGCCAGCAGCGTCGGTCACACTGAAGCTTTCTTT
CASSVGHTEAFF
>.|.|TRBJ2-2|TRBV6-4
TGTGCCAGCAGACTCCGGTCATACACCGGGGAGCTGTTTTTT
CASRLRSYTGELFF
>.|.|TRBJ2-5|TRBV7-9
TGTGCCAGCAGCCAAACTCGAGACTATTCAGAGACCCAGTACTTC
CASSQTRDYSETQYF
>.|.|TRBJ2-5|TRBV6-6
TGTGCCAGCAAAAGGGGTGAGGAGACCCAGTACTTC
CASKRGEETQYF
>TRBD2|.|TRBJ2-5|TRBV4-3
TGCGCCAGCAGCCAAGAAGTCGCGGGAGGGCTCCAAGAGACCCAGTACTTC
CASSQEVAGGLQETQYF
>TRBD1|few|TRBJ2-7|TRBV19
TGTGCCAGTAGTAGGGACAGGGGATCCTACGAGCAGTACTTC
CASSRDRGSYEQYF
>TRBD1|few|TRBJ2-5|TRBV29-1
TGCAGCGTGGACGGGACAGGGGGCGGAGAGACCCAGTACTTC
CSVDGTGGGETQYF
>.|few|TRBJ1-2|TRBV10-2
TGCGCCAGCAGTGAGAACAGATATGGCTACACCTTC
CASSENRYGYTF
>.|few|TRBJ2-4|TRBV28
TGTGCCAGCAGTTTGGTAGGGACGGCACTCCTAGCCAAAAACATTCAGTACTTC
CASSLVGTALLAKNIQYF
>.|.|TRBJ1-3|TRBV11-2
TGTGCCAGCAGCGCCCTTAGGGGTGACACCATATATTTT
CASSALRGDTIYF
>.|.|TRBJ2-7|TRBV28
TGTGCCAGCAGGGCAGACCTAGCTTACGAGCAGTACTTC
CASRADLAYEQYF
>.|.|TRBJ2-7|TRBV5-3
TGTGCCAGAAGCCCAGGCGCAAAAGTATCCTACGAGCAGTACTTC
CARSPGAKVSYEQYF
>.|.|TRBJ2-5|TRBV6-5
TGTGCCAGCAGTTACTACGGCCCGTCAGAGACCCAGTACTTC
CASSYYGPSETQYF
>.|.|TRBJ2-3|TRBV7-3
TGTGCCAGCAGCCAAGGGTTAGATACGCAGTATTTT
CASSQGLDTQYF
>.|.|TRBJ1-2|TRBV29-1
TGCAGCGTGGGGGGGTGGAAGGCAGGTCGGGCGGACTATGGCTACACCTTC
CSVGGWKAGRADYGYTF
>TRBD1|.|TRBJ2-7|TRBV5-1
TGCGCCAGCAGCTTAGACACAGGGGCGAAGATCTACGAGCAGTACTTC
CASSLDTGAKIYEQYF
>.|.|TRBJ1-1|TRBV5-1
TGCGCCAGCAGCTTGGTTTCGGGACGGCCGCACACTGAAGCTTTCTTT
CASSLVSGRPHTEAFF
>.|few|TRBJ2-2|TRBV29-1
TGCAGCGCCTCAGGTGGCGGGAAGAACACCGGGGAGCTGTTTTTT
CSASGGGKNTGELFF
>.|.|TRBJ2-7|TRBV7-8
TGTGCCAGCAGCTTCTCGGGGGCCGAGCAGTACTTC
CASSFSGAEQYF
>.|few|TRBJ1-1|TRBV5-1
TGCGCCAGCAGCTTGGAGGACTGGACTGAAGCTTTCTTT
CASSLEDWTEAFF
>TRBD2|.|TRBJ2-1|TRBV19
TGTGCCAGTACCGATCCGCGGCGGGGGGCCTACAATGAGCAGTTCTTC
CASTDPRRGAYNEQFF
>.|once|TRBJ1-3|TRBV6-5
TGTGCCAGCAGTCGCGTGGTCCATTCTGGAAACACCATATATTTT
CASSRVVHSGNTIYF
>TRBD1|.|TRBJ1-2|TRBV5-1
TGCGCCAGCAGCGGGACAGGGGGTGGCTACACCTTC
CASSGTGGGYTF
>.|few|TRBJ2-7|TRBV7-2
TGTGCCAGCAGGCCGGGGCCCGGGGGCGAGCAGTACTTC
CASRPGPGGEQYF
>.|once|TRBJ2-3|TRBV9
TGTGCCAGCAGCGTAGGCAGGGCTACAGATACGCAGTATTTT
CASSVGRATDTQYF
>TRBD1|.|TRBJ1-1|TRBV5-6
TGTGCCAGCAGCCTAGGTGAGGGGGCTGGAACTGAAGCTTTCTTT
CASSLGEGAGTEAFF
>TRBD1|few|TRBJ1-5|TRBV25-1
TGTGCCAGCAAGGGGACAGGACGTAGCAATCAGCCCCAGCATTTT
CASKGTGRSNQPQHF
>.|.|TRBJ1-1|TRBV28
TGTGCCAGCAGTAGCCAGGGCTGGACTGAAGCTTTCTTT
CASSSQGWTEAFF
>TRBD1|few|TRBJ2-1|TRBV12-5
TGTGCTAGCCCGGAGGACAGGGGACCCTACAATGAGCAGTTCTTC
CASPEDRGPYNEQFF
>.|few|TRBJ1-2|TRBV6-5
TGTGCCGTGGCACGGAAGAATGGCTACACCTTC
CAVARKNGYTF
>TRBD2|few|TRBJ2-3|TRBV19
TGTGCCAGTAGAGGACTAGCGGGAGGGGTTACGCAGTATTTT
CASRGLAGGVTQYF
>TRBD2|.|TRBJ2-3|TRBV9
TGTGCCAGCAGCCCCGATCTCCGACTAGCGGGTTCAGATACGCAGTATTTT
CASSPDLRLAGSDTQYF
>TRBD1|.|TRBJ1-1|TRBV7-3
TGTGCCAGCGCCGGACAGGGGGGAACTGAAGCTTTCTTT
CASAGQGGTEAFF
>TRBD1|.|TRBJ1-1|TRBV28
TGTGCCAGCAGGGAACAGGGGGCGGTGGGCACTGAAGCTTTCTTT
CASREQGAVGTEAFF
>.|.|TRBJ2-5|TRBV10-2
TGCGCCACTGGACCAGCGTTGGGGACCCAGTACTTC
CATGPALGTQYF
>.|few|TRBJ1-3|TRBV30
TGTGCCTGGAGTGTACATAGGGGCCGATACGGAAACACCATATATTTT
CAWSVHRGRYGNTIYF